Below, 30 T cell receptor beta chains from the same sample are listed, as sequenced in a study of tumor-infiltrating lymphocytes in primary liver carcinoma (dated 2017 in TCRdb). The data were produced on an Illumina HiSeq 2500. A constant-region primer and ProtoScript II reverse transcriptase were used to reverse-transcribe TCRbeta-specific cDNA from roughly 500 ng total RNA. Three nested multiplex PCR rounds, following a slightly modified ARM-PCR procedure, were used to build the TCRbeta libraries. The first two PCR rounds used multiplex TRBV1-TRBV30 forward primers with a Cbeta reverse primer, each for 10 to 11 cycles. Through fastp at Q25 and MiXCR, TCRdb rebuilt clones from the public reads, retaining in-frame beta chains. Every distinct CDR3 protein forms one entry, paired with its most common genes and DNA. The sample has 250,000 to 400,000 distinct CDR3 sequences on record, approximately 60% of them singletons. Clones ranked in the top ten supply roughly 9% of the sample.

RNA from unsorted whole blood was extracted with TRIzol reagent, and germline DNA was obtained with the DNeasy Blood & Tissue kit. Sequencing input: peripheral blood. The source of these receptors is a man in his forties or fifties with primary liver carcinoma and hepatitis B virus infection.

Turning to this clonotype: This is likely a read error, given that the CDR3 carries no conserved phenylalanine or tryptophan at its end. The V and J genes are TRBV14 and TRBJ1-4; maybe TRBD1 (5 bases). Germline CDR1 SGHDN, CDR2 FVKESK. CDR3 length: 13 residues. Trimming stripped 4 bases from V and 7 bases from J, with 10 bases between. CDR3 in amino acids: CASSRGTGEKLFL. In DNA, the CDR3 is TGTGCCAGCAGCCGGGGGACTGGTGAAAAACTGTTTTTA.

As to this clonotype: This CDR3 is missing its conserved last phenylalanine or tryptophan, likely due to a read error. This chain joins TRBV28 and TRBJ2-5; D gene unclear. The CDR3 extends over 11 amino acids. Germline loops: CDR1 MDHEN, CDR2 SYDVKM. Trimming removed 6 bases from V and 3 bases from J, with 5 bases in between. CDR3 sequence reads: CASSPEETQYL. CDR3 in DNA: TGTGCCAGCAGCCCTGAAGAGACCCAGTACCTC.

This clonotype was detected ten times or more. The genes are TRBV29-1 and TRBJ1-5, with a weak D call TRBD1 (6 bases). Germline V gene lookup returns CDR1 SQVTM and CDR2 ANQGSEA. The V end was cut by 3 bases, the J end by 7 bases, with 16 bases between. The CDR3 has 14 residues. The CDR3 spells CSVELAGVGQPQHF. The CDR3 nucleotides are TGCAGCGTTGAGTTGGCAGGGGTCGGGCAGCCCCAGCATTTT.

On this clonotype: This may stem from a read error, because a much larger clone lies one nucleotide away. The chain joins TRBV6-6 to TRBJ1-1; possibly TRBD1 for D (5 bases). From germline, CDR1 is MNHNY and CDR2 SVGAGI (reference sequence). The CDR3 length is 14 residues. The CDR3 spells CASTLGEGSTEASF. CDR3 nucleotide sequence: TGTGCCAGCACCCTAGGAGAGGGGAGCACTGAAGCTTCCTTT.

V and J are TRBV4-2 and TRBJ2-2, with TRBD2 matching 7 bases. Germline loops: CDR1 LGHNA, CDR2 YNFKEQ. The CDR3 totals 16 residues. The V segment lost 0 bases and the J segment 2 bases; nucleotides outside the gene matches: 3. The DNA of the CDR3 is TGTGCCAGCAGCCAAGATGGGACTACCAACACCGGGGAGCTGTTTTTT. Protein sequence: CASSQDGTTNTGELFF.

A word on this clonotype: A much bigger clone sits one base away, suggesting this may be a read error. The J gene is TRBJ2-1, the V gene TRBV12-3 or TRBV12-4, with 8 bases matching TRBD1. The CDR3 has 15 residues. J lost 10 bases, V lost 5 bases, and 13 bases had no gene match. The CDR3 nucleotides are TGTGCCAGCAGTAGAGGACAGGGAACCACCTACGAGCAGTTCTTC. Translated, it gives CASSRGQGTTYEQFF.

This clonotype was detected ten times or more. V is TRBV11-2 and J is TRBJ2-5; D ambiguous. Germline CDR1 reads SGHAT; CDR2 reads FQNNGV. V lost 3 bases and J lost 5, with 10 bases in between. The CDR3 consists of 13 residues. CDR3 in DNA: TGTGCCAGCAGCTTCGACCGTTGGGAGACCCAGTACTTC. It is translated as CASSFDRWETQYF.

The table lists this clonotype with many counts. The chain uses TRBV4-3 and TRBJ1-1; D is ambiguous. CDR3 length: 15 amino acids. With 0 bases removed from V and 1 base from J, the gap between germline ends came to 9 bases. CDR1 LGHNA and CDR2 YSLEER come from the germline V gene. This chain's CDR3 is CASSQDGQPNTEAFF. The CDR3 coding sequence is TGCGCCAGCAGCCAAGATGGTCAGCCGAACACTGAAGCTTTCTTT.

V and J are TRBV6-1 and TRBJ2-3, with D perhaps matching TRBD1 (5 bases). The germline CDR1 and CDR2 sequences are MNHNS and SASEGT. Trimming took off 6 bases at V and 6 bases at J, with 19 bases between the two ends. CDR3 length equals 15 residues. The CDR3 sequence is CASRPREDTTDTQYF. The CDR3 bases are TGTGCCAGCAGGCCGCGCGAGGACACCACTGATACGCAGTATTTT.

Notes on this clonotype: A single base separates this from a much larger clone, so it may be a read error. V is TRBV6-5 and J is TRBJ1-5; 9 bases agree with TRBD1. The germline V gene has CDR1 MNHEY and CDR2 SVGAGI. This CDR3 has 13 residues. The CDR3 DNA follows: TGTACCAGCAGGGACAGGGTTAATCAGCCCCAGCATTTT. This gives the protein CTSRDRVNQPQHF.

The J gene is TRBJ2-1, the V gene TRBV7-9; perhaps TRBD2 as D (6 bases). The germline V gene has CDR1 SEHNR and CDR2 FQNEAQ (reference sequence). Trimming left V 5 bases short and J 7 bases short, with 21 bases between. The CDR3 has 16 residues. CDR3 sequence reads: CASSPGGGELGNEQFF. The DNA for the CDR3 is TGTGCCAGCAGCCCAGGCGGAGGGGAGTTGGGGAATGAGCAGTTCTTC. Filled out from reference TRBV7-9 and TRBJ2-1, the complete variable domain reads DTGVSQNPRHKITKRGQNVTFRCDPISEHNRLYWYRQTLGQGPEFLTYFQNEAQLEKSRLLSDRFSAERPKGSFSTLEIQRTEQGDSAMYLCASSPGGGELGNEQFFGPGTRLTVL.

Regarding this clonotype: The junction and the germline gene differ at one end; a read error may be behind it. V usage is TRBV5-4 and J usage is TRBJ2-1; weak D call: TRBD1 (8 bases). The germline CDR1 and CDR2 sequences are SGHNT and YYREEE (reference sequence). The CDR3 is made up of 16 amino acids. The CDR3 region is CASSPKQGGVYNEPFF. CDR3 DNA sequence: TGTGCCAGCAGCCCTAAACAGGGGGGGGTCTACAATGAGCCGTTCTTC.

Notes on this clonotype: One junction end disagrees with the germline gene, perhaps due to a read error. The chain employs TRBV4-1 and TRBJ2-1, with 11 bases aligning to TRBD1. The CDR3 spans 15 residues. Germline CDR1 is MGHRA and CDR2 is YSYEKL. The CDR3 sequence: CASSQGGQGADEQSF. In nucleotides, the CDR3 is TGCGCCAGCAGCCAAGGCGGACAGGGGGCCGATGAGCAGTCCTTC.

The sample holds many counts of this clonotype. V gene TRBV5-4 combines with J gene TRBJ2-1; TRBD2 might be the D (6 bases). The CDR3 length is 16 residues. Trimming removed 1 base at V and 4 bases at J, with 15 bases between. The germline gives CDR1 SGHNT, CDR2 YYREEE (reference sequence). CDR3 sequence: CASSLITGESYNEQFF. CDR3 DNA: TGTGCCAGCAGCTTGATTACGGGGGAGTCTTACAATGAGCAGTTCTTC. The full variable domain, with the rest looked up from reference TRBV5-4 and TRBJ2-1, is ETGVTQSPTHLIKTRGQQVTLRCSSQSGHNTVSWYQQALGQGPQFIFQYYREEENGRGNFPPRFSGLQFPNYSSELNVNALELDDSALYLCASSLITGESYNEQFFGPGTRLTVL.

As to this clonotype: One end of the junction fails to match germline, which may point to a read error. This chain links TRBV7-8 with TRBJ2-2; 9 bases agree with TRBD2. Germline assignment: CDR1 SGHVS and CDR2 FQNEAQ. This CDR3 is built from 17 residues. CDR3: CTSSILSGRINTGELFF. CDR3 nucleotides: TGTACCAGCAGCATCCTAAGCGGGAGGATAAACACCGGGGAGCTGTTTTTT.

This clonotype has just one count. An end of the junction does not agree with germline; a read error may underlie this. The J gene is TRBJ2-7, the V gene TRBV6-1, with no clear D. The CDR3 is 11 amino acids. In germline, CDR1 is MNHNS, CDR2 SASEGT. The CDR3 is CDSSQSYEQYF. The CDR3 DNA reads TGTGACAGCAGCCAGTCATACGAGCAGTACTTC.

Turning to this clonotype: The junction shows a germline mismatch at one end, possibly a read error. V gene TRBV7-9 combines with J gene TRBJ1-2; TRBD1 agrees at 7 bases. This CDR3 has 15 amino acids. Germline loops: CDR1 SEHNR, CDR2 FQNEAQ (reference sequence). The CDR3 DNA is TGTGCCAGCAGGATCTCTGGACAGGACCTCTATGTCTACACCTTC. Amino acid sequence: CASRISGQDLYVYTF.

This clonotype has just one count. Given the absence of the conserved phenylalanine or tryptophan at the CDR3 end, a read error is likely. The rearrangement links TRBV10-2 to TRBJ1-2; D is unresolved. This CDR3 is 13 amino acids long. Germline CDR1 WSHSY, CDR2 SAAADI. The CDR3 loop is CASSEIVNYDYTC. For the CDR3, the DNA is TGCGCCAGCAGTGAAATCGTTAACTATGACTACACCTGC.

This clonotype was counted ten times or more. This sequence joins TRBV11-2 and TRBJ2-7; the D is unclear. This CDR3 comprises 13 residues. Germline loops: CDR1 SGHAT, CDR2 FQNNGV. V was pared by 2 bases and J by 6 bases, with 11 bases between. The CDR3 DNA reads as TGTGCCAGCAGCTTAACCGAGACGACCGAGCAGTACTTC. It is translated as CASSLTETTEQYF. Together with reference TRBV11-2 and TRBJ2-7, the CDR3 gives the full variable domain: EAGVAQSPRYKIIEKRQSVAFWCNPISGHATLYWYQQILGQGPKLLIQFQNNGVVDDSQLPKDRFSAERLKGVDSTLKIQPAKLEDSAVYLCASSLTETTEQYFGPGTRLTVT.

This chain links TRBV24-1 with TRBJ1-1; 7 bases are a match to TRBD1. With V trimmed by 3 bases and J by 4 bases, 7 bases remained unmatched. In germline, CDR1 is KGHDR, CDR2 SFDVKD. The CDR3 consists of 15 residues. CDR3 sequence: CATSDPTGHSTEAFF. As DNA, the CDR3 is TGTGCCACCAGTGATCCGACAGGGCACTCCACTGAAGCTTTCTTT.

Notes on this clonotype: A read error may be the cause here, since a much bigger clone is one base away. The chain carries TRBV4-3 and TRBJ2-1; possibly TRBD1 for D (5 bases). The CDR3 totals 14 residues. Germline loops: CDR1 LGHNA, CDR2 YSLEER. CDR3 nucleotides: TGCGCCAGCAGCCAAGATGGACCGGACAATGAGCAGCTCTTC. Translation: CASSQDGPDNEQLF.

A few counts support this clonotype. V and J are TRBV5-4 and TRBJ2-3; 14 bases map to TRBD2. Germline V gene lookup returns CDR1 SGHNT and CDR2 YYREEE (reference sequence). Unmatched junction bases numbered 6, after V lost 4 bases and J lost 5 bases. This CDR3 contains 16 residues. CDR3 region: CASSTKTSGRGDTQYF. The CDR3 nucleotides read TGTGCCAGCAGCACTAAGACTAGCGGGAGGGGAGATACGCAGTATTTT.

Concerning this clonotype: A much larger clone differs by one base, so this may be a read error. The V gene is TRBV5-4, the J gene TRBJ2-2, with no clear D. Germline CDR1 is SGHNT and CDR2 is YYREEE (reference sequence). Trimming cost V 0 bases and J 0 bases, with 9 bases left between them. This CDR3 spans 16 amino acids. The CDR3 reads CASSLVPASNTGELFF. The CDR3 DNA reads as TGTGCCAGCAGCTTGGTGCCTGCCTCGAACACCGGGGAGCTGTTTTTT.

For this clonotype: A much more abundant neighbour one base away suggests this may be a read error. CDR3 protein: CASSFISETTDTQYF. DNA for the CDR3: TGTGCCAGCAGTTTTATTAGCGAGACAACAGATACGCAGTATTTT. The V gene is TRBV6-5, the J gene TRBJ2-3; tentative D call: TRBD2 (5 bases). The germline CDR1 and CDR2 sequences are MNHEY and SVGAGI. CDR3 size: 15 residues. V was clipped by 4 bases and J by 3 bases, with 14 bases between them.

In the case of this clonotype: A read error may be the cause here, since a much bigger clone is one base away. The V gene is TRBV6-1, the J gene TRBJ2-7; D might be TRBD2 (7 bases). The V gene's germline CDR1 is MNHNS and CDR2 SASEGT. V was cut by 8 bases and J by 3 bases, with 20 bases left in between. The CDR3 runs to 15 residues. The CDR3, as DNA: TGTGCCAGCGTGAGCCGGGGGGCGTTCGGCTACGAGCAGTACTTC. Residues: CASVSRGAFGYEQYF.

This clonotype has at least ten counts. The chain carries TRBV6-2 or TRBV6-3 and TRBJ1-1, with TRBD1 as a possible D gene (6 bases). CDR3 size: 14 residues. The V and J ends lost 10 bases and 1 base respectively, with 16 bases between them. The germline V gene encodes CDR1 MNHEY and CDR2 SVGEGT. CDR3 nucleotide sequence: TGTGCCACCAACAGGGAGTTGTGGAACACTGAAGCTTTCTTT. Its translation is CATNRELWNTEAFF.

This clonotype was observed a few times. The rearrangement uses TRBV6-2 or TRBV6-3 and TRBJ1-2; 7 bases are shared with TRBD1. Germline CDR1 is MNHEY and CDR2 is SVGEGT. The CDR3 spans 15 residues. The trim removed 2 bases at V and 8 bases at J, leaving 11 bases unmatched. CDR3 region: CASSYKGTALNGYTF. CDR3 sequence (DNA): TGTGCCAGCAGTTACAAGGGGACAGCCCTTAACGGCTACACCTTC.

A remark on this clonotype: Sequence at one end of the junction differs from germline and may be a read error. The chain uses TRBV11-1 and TRBJ1-4, with TRBD1 matching 9 bases. The CDR3 loop spans 15 amino acids. Germline V gives CDR1 SGHAT, CDR2 FQDESV (reference sequence). CDR3 amino acids: CASSHGQGMDEKLFF. As DNA, the CDR3 is TGTGCCAGCAGCCACGGACAGGGGATGGATGAGAAACTGTTTTTT.

Concerning this clonotype itself: One base away lies a much larger clone, so this may be a sequencing read error. V gene TRBV10-3 combines with J gene TRBJ1-5; the D gene is possibly TRBD1 (6 bases). The CDR3 is made up of 15 amino acids. From germline, CDR1 is ENHRY and CDR2 SYGVKD. V dropped 3 bases and J dropped 6 bases, with 15 bases sitting between them. CDR3 in amino acids: CAISDQQGISQPQHF. Written as DNA, the CDR3 is TGTGCCATCAGTGATCAACAGGGAATCAGTCAGCCCCAGCATTTT.

The sample holds a few counts of this clonotype. The chain combines TRBV12-5 with TRBJ1-1, with D uncertain. Germline V gene data show CDR1 as LGHNT and CDR2 as FRNRAP. The CDR3 length is 13 residues. Trimming left V 1 base short and J 1 base short, with 4 bases between. CDR3 in amino acids: CASGLGGNTEAFF. CDR3 sequence (DNA): TGTGCTAGTGGTTTGGGGGGGAACACTGAAGCTTTCTTT.